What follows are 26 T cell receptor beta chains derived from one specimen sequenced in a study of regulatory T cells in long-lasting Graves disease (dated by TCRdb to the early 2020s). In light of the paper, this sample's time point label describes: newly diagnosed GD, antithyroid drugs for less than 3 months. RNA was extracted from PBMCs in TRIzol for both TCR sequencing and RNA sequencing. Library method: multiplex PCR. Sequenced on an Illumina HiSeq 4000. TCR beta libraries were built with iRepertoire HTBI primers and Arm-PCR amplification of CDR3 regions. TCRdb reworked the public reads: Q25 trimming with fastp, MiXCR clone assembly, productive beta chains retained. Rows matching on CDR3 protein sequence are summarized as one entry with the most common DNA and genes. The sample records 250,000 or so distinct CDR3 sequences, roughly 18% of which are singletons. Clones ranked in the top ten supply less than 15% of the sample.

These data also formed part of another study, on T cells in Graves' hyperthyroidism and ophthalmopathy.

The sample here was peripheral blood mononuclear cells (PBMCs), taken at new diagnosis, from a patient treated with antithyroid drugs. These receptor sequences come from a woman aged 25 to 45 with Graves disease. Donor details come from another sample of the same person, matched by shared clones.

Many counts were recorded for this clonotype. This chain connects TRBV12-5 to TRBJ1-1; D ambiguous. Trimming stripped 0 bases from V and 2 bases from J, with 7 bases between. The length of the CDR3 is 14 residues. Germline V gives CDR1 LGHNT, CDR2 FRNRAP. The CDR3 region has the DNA TGTGCTAGTGGTTTGGTACACGGTAACACTGAAGCTTTCTTT. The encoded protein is CASGLVHGNTEAFF.

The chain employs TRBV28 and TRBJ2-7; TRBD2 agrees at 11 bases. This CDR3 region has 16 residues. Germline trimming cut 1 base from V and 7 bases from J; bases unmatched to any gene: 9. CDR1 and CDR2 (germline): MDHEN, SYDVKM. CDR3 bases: TGTGCCAGCAGTTTATATAGCGGGAGGGCCGTGGATGAGCAGTACTTC. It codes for CASSLYSGRAVDEQYF.

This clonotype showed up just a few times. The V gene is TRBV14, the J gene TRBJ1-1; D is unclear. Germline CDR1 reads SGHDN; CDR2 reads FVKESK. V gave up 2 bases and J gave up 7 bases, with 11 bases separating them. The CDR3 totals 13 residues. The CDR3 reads CASSQYRAGEAFF. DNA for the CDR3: TGTGCCAGCAGCCAATACCGGGCCGGTGAAGCTTTCTTT.

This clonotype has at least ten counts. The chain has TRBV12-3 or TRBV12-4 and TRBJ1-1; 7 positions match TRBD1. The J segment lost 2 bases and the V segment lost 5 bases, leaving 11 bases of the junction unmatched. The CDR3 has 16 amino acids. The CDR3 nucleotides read TGTGCCAGCAGTGCTCCTCCGGGACAGACAAACACTGAAGCTTTCTTT. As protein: CASSAPPGQTNTEAFF.

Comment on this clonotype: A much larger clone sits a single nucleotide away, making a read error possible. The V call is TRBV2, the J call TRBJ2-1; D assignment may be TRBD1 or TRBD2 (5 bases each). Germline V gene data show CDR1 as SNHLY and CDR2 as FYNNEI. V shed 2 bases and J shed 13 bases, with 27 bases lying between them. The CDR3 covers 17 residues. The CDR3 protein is CASSESGPHLSQETQFF. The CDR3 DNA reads TGTGCCAGCAGTGAATCGGGACCTCACCTGTCCCAAGAGACCCAGTTCTTC.

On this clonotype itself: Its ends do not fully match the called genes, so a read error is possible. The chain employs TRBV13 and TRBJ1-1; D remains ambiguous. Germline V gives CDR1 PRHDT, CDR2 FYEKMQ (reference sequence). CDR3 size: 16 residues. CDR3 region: CASSKYPPARNAEAFF. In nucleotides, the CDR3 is TGTGCCAGCAGCAAATACCCCCCCGCCAGGAACGCTGAAGCTTTCTTT.

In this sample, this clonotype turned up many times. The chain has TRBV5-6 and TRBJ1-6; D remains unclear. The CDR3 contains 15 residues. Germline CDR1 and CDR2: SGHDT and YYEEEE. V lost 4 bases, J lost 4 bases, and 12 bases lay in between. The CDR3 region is CASSQLRPYNSPLHF. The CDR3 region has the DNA TGTGCCAGCAGCCAACTCCGGCCATATAATTCACCCCTCCACTTT.

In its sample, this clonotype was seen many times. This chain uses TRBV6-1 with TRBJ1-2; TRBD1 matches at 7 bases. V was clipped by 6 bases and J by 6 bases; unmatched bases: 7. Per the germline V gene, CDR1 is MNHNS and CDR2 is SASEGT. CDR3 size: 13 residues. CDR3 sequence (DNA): TGTGCCAGCAGCGCCGGACAGGAAAATGGCTACACCTTC. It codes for CASSAGQENGYTF.

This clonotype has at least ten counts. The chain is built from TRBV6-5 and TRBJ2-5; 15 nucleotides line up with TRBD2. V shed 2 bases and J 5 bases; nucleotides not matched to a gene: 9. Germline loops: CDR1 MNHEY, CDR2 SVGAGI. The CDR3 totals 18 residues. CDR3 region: CASSYAGLAGGSRETQYF. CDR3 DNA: TGTGCCAGCAGTTACGCAGGACTAGCGGGGGGGTCGAGGGAGACCCAGTACTTC.

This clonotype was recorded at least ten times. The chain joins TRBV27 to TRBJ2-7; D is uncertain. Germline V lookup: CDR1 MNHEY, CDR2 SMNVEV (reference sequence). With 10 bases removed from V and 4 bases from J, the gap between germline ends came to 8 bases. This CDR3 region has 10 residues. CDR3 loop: CAIANYEQYF. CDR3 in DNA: TGTGCCATCGCGAATTACGAGCAGTACTTC.

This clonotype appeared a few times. CDR3 nucleotide sequence: TGTGCCAGTAAGGAGACAGGGGGCTATATCCAAAATTCACCCCTCCACTTT. It codes for CASKETGGYIQNSPLHF. The V call is TRBV19, the J call TRBJ1-6, with 10 nucleotides matching TRBD1. Germline CDR1 LNHDA, CDR2 SQIVND (reference sequence). There are 17 residues in the CDR3. With V trimmed by 7 bases and J by 7 bases, 13 bases remained unmatched.

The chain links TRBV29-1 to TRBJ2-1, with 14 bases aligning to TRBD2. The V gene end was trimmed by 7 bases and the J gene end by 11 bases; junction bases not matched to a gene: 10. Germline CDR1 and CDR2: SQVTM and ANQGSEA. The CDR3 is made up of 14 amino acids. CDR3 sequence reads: CSAPNGLAGGQQFF. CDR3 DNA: TGCAGCGCTCCTAACGGACTAGCGGGGGGTCAGCAGTTCTTC.

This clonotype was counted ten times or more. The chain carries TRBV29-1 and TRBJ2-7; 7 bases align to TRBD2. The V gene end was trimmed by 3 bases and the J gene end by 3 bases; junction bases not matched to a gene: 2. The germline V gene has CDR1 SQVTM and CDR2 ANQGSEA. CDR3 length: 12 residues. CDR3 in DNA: TGCAGCGTTGAGGGGAGGGACTACGAGCAGTACTTC. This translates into CSVEGRDYEQYF.

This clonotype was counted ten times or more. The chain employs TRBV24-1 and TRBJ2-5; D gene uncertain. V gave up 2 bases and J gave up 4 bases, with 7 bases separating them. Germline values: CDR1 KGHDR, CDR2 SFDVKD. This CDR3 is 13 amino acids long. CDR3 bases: TGTGCCACCAGTGATTCCAGGAGAGAGACCCAGTACTTC. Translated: CATSDSRRETQYF.

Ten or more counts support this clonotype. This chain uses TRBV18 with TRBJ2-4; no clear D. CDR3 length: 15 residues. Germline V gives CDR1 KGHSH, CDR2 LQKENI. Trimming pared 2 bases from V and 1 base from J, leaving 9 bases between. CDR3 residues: CASSPSTAAKNIQYF. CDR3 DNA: TGTGCCAGCTCACCATCAACAGCGGCCAAAAACATTCAGTACTTC.

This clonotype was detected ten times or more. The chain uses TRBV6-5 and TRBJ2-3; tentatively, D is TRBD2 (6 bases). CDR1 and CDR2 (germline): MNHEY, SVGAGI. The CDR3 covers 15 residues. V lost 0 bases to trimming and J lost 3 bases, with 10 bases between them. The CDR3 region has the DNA TGTGCCAGCAGTTACTCGACCCTAGCGACAGATACGCAGTATTTT. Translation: CASSYSTLATDTQYF.

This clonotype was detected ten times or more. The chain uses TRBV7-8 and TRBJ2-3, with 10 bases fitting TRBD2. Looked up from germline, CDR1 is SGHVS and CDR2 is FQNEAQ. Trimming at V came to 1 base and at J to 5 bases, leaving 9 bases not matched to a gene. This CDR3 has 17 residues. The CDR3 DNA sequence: TGTGCCAGCAGCTTAGATCAACTAGCGGGGATCTTAGATACGCAGTATTTT. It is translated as CASSLDQLAGILDTQYF.

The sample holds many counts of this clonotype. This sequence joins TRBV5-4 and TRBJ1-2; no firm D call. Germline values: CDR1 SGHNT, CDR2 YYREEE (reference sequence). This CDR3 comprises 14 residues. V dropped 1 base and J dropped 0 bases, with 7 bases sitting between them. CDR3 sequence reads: CASSLRVTNYGYTF. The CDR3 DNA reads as TGTGCCAGCAGCTTGAGGGTAACTAACTATGGCTACACCTTC.

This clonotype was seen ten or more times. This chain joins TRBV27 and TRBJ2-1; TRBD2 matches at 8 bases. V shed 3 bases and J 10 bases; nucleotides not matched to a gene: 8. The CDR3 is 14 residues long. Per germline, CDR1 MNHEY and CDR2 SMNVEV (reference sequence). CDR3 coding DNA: TGTGCCAGCAGTTTCGACCGGACTAGCCGGGAGCAGTTCTTC. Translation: CASSFDRTSREQFF.

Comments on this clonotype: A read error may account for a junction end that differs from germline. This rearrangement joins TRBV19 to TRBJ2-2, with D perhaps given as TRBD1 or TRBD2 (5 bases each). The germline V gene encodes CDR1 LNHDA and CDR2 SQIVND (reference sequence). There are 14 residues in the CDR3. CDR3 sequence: CASNAQGSAGKLFF. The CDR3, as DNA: TGTGCCAGTAACGCTCAGGGATCCGCCGGGAAGCTGTTTTTT.

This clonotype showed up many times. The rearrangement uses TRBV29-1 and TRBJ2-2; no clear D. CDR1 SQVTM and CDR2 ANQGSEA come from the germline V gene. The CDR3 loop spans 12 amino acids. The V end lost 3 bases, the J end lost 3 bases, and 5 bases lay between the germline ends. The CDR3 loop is CSVELDTGELFF. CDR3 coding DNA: TGCAGCGTTGAGTTAGACACCGGGGAGCTGTTTTTT.

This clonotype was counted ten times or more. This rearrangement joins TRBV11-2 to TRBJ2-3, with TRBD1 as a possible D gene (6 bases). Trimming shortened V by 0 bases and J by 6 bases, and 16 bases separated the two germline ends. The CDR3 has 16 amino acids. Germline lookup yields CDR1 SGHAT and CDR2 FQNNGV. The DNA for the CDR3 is TGTGCCAGCAGCTTAGATTCGGGTCCAGGGGCGGATACGCAGTATTTT. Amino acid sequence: CASSLDSGPGADTQYF.

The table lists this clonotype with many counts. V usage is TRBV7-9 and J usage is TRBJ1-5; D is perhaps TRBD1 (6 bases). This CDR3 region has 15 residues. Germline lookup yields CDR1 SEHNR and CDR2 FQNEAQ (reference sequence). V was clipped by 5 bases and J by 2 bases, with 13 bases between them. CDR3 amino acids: CASSEQGEGNQPQHF. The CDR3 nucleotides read TGTGCCAGCAGCGAACAGGGAGAGGGCAATCAGCCCCAGCATTTT.

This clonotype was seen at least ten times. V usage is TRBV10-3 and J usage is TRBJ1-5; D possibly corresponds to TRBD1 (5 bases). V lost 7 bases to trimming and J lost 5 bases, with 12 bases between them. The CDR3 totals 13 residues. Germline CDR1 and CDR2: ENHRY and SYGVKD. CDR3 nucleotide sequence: TGTGCCATCACCGACCGGGACGATCAGCCCCAGCATTTT. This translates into CAITDRDDQPQHF.

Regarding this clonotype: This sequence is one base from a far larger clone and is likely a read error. DNA of the CDR3: TGTGCCAGCAGCCGAGAGGACAAACCCTCACCCCTCCACTTT. It is translated as CASSREDKPSPLHF. This chain connects TRBV9 to TRBJ1-6, with a tentative D call TRBD1 (5 bases). CDR3 length: 14 residues. Germline V lookup: CDR1 SGDLS, CDR2 YYNGEE. Between the trimmed V and J ends, which lost 4 bases and 10 bases, there was a span of 15 bases.

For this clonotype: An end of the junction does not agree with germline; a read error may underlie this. In DNA form, the CDR3 reads TGTGCCAGCAGTTTGGGACTAGGAGGCTACGTGCAGTACTTC. Residues: CASSLGLGGYVQYF. The rearrangement uses TRBV28 and TRBJ2-7, with 8 bases aligning to TRBD2. In germline, CDR1 is MDHEN, CDR2 SYDVKM. The CDR3 consists of 14 residues.